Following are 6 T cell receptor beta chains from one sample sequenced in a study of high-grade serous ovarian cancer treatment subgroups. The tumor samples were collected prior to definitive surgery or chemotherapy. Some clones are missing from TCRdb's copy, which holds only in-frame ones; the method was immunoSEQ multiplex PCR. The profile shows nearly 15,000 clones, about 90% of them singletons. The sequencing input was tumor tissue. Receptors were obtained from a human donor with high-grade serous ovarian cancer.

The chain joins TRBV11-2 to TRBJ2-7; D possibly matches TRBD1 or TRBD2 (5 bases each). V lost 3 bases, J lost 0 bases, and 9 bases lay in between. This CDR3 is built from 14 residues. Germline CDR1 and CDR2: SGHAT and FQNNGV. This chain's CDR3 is CASSFDGASYEQYF. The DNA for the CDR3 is TGTGCCAGCAGCTTTGACGGGGCCTCCTACGAGCAGTACTTC.

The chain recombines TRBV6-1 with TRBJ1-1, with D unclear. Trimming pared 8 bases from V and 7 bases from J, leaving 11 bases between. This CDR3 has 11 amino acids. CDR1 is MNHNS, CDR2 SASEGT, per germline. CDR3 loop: CASGRGLEAFF. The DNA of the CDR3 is TGTGCCAGCGGCCGAGGACTTGAAGCTTTCTTT.

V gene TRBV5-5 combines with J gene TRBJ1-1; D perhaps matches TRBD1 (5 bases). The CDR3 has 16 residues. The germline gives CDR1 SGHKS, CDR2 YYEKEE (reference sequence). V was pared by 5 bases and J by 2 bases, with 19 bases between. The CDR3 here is CASRTMEGRFNTEAFF. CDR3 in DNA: TGTGCCAGCAGGACGATGGAGGGACGGTTTAACACTGAAGCTTTCTTT.

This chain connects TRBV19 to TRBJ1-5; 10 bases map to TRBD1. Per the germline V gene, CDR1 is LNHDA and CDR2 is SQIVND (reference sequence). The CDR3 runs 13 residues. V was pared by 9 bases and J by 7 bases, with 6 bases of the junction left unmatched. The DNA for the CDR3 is TGTGCCAGCAAGACAGGGGGCATCCAGCCCCAGCATTTT. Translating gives CASKTGGIQPQHF.

CDR3 in DNA: TGTGCCAGCAGCTTACCCGGTGGCTCCTACGAGCAGTACTTC. Its protein product is CASSLPGGSYEQYF. The chain joins TRBV2 to TRBJ2-7, with D hard to call. Looked up from germline, CDR1 is SNHLY and CDR2 is FYNNEI. The length of the CDR3 is 14 residues. Trimming removed 6 bases from V and 0 bases from J, with 12 bases in between.

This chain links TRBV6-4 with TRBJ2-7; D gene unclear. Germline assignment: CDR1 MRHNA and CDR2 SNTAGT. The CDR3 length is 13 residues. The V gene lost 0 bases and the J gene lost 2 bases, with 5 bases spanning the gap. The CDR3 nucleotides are TGTGCCAGCAGTGACTCGGTGGCCTACGAGCAGTACTTC. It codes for CASSDSVAYEQYF.